Listed here is a single T cell receptor (beta chain). This clone's antigen is unknown. Base-call qualities are not available, and no considerably larger clone is one nucleotide away. The data are from a study of cytomegalovirus exposure and HLA in healthy donors (dated by TCRdb to the late 2010s). With regard to the full study: The roughly 670 repertoires of the first cohort and the 95 to 150 validation repertoires were produced on the same platform, according to a later analysis. The aim of the study was to test whether cataloging public T cell receptors could identify signatures of past pathogen exposure. Besides the first cohort of around 670 subjects, a separate validation cohort made up of over 100 different subjects was used. The study combined high-throughput TCR immunosequencing, statistical association of individual TCRs with disease status, and machine learning to predict cytomegalovirus infection status. Overall results and qualifications from the work: In vitro tests confirmed that a few of the cytomegalovirus-associated TCR beta chains recognize cytomegalovirus antigens. While some public TCRs were present in many individuals, most TCR sequences turned up only very rarely across donors. According to the authors, the approach could potentially be generalized to other disease states and immunological phenotypes. The validation cohort had no HLA typing available for a later analysis, so co-occurrence within that cohort was assessed over all 120 or so repertoires. In a later analysis, TCRs clustered in the first cohort were found to also tend to co-occur in the roughly 120 validation repertoires, with approximately 95% of cluster scores above 0. A total of 150 to 200 TCR beta chains were listed by the study as associated with cytomegalovirus. Cytomegalovirus status was reported to be diagnosed by the classifier with high specificity and sensitivity in both the original and validation cohorts.

The donors were included in the validation cohort of roughly 120 subjects, a group kept apart from the roughly 730-subject first cohort. Measured from the cysteine to the phenylalanine, the CDR3 is 15 residues long. Only the CDR3 DNA stays, 45 bases, in frame from base 1. V lost 4 bases and J lost 4 bases; the stretch between them is 14 bases long. CDR1 and CDR2 are drawn from the germline V gene (reference sequence): GTSNPN, SVGIG. Library method: the immunoSEQ multiplex PCR assay. Regarding the original processing steps: A statistical classification framework was built to diagnose cytomegalovirus status from the catalog of TCR beta chain sequences. This immuneACCESS table, as held by TCRdb, lists in-frame sequences with V and J called but not all clones. Of the missing ones, under half trace to an unresolved V gene in checked studies; the others have no known cause. V, J and clone size reflect that table, while D and trimming were determined from the DNA. This sample holds about 110,000 clones; 88% were observed only once. About 2% of the sample is taken by the ten largest.

This sequence was found in a young woman in good health and CMV-seronegative. The receptor chain draws on TRBV30 and TRBJ2-6, with a tentative D gene TRBD1 over 6 matching bases. Specimen: PBMCs. The DNA sequence is TGTGCCTGGATCAGGGGTTCGCGCGGGGCCAACGTCCTGACTTTC. The resulting protein is CAWIRGSRGANVLTF. Where the CDR3 stops, the reference TRBV30 and TRBJ2-6 genes take over; the full variable domain is SQTIHQWPATLVQPVGSPLSLECTVEGTSNPNLYWYRQAAGRGLQLLFYSVGIGQISSEVPQNLSASRPQDRQFILSSKKLLLSDSGFYLCAWIRGSRGANVLTFGAGSRLTVL.